Below, 16 T cell receptor beta chains from the same sample are listed, as sequenced in a study of T cells after yellow fever vaccination. TCRdb reprocessed the 5' RACE reads via MiXCR and lists one record per CDR3 protein. The sample records roughly 310,000 distinct CDR3 sequences, roughly 8.7% being singletons. The sequences come from PBMCs, collected on the day of the first yellow fever vaccination. Source of these receptors: a man between 18 and 35 years old who received the YFV17D yellow fever vaccine.

The chain employs TRBV23-1 and TRBJ2-7; 7 bases align to TRBD1. TRBV23-1 is sorted into the ORF group, with uncertain function. Trimming at V came to 0 bases and at J to 2 bases, leaving 7 bases not matched to a gene. CDR3 size: 16 residues. CDR3 sequence: CASSQSEVGQPYEQYV. The DNA of the CDR3 is TGCGCCAGCAGTCAATCCGAAGTGGGACAGCCCTACGAGCAGTACGTC.

J is TRBJ2-3 and V is TRBV20-1; perhaps TRBD2 as D (5 bases). This CDR3 is 16 amino acids long. Germline V lookup: CDR1 DFQATT, CDR2 SNEGSKA (reference sequence). Trimming left V 1 base short and J 6 bases short, with 20 bases between. The CDR3 DNA is TGCAGTGCTAGAGGATCTCGGGATCACTCGTCGGATACGCAGTATTTT. Translated: CSARGSRDHSSDTQYF.

This clonotype was seen a handful of times. The chain joins TRBV12-3 or TRBV12-4 to TRBJ2-2; 7 bases are shared with TRBD2. The J segment lost 7 bases and the V segment lost 6 bases, leaving 5 bases of the junction unmatched. This CDR3 comprises 13 residues. CDR3 sequence (DNA): TGTGCCAGCAGCAGACTAGCTGTCGGGGAGCTGTTTTTT. This codes for CASSRLAVGELFF.

The rearrangement joins TRBV7-6 to TRBJ1-6; D perhaps matches TRBD1 (6 bases). Trimming took off 6 bases at V and 6 bases at J, with 9 bases between the two ends. Germline CDR1 SGHVS, CDR2 FNYEAQ. CDR3 length: 13 amino acids. CDR3 protein: CASSNRANSPLHF. In DNA, the CDR3 is TGTGCCAGCAGTAACAGGGCTAATTCACCCCTCCACTTT.

The chain links TRBV11-2 to TRBJ1-1, with D unresolved. V was clipped by 6 bases and J by 3 bases, with 8 bases between them. From germline, CDR1 is SGHAT and CDR2 FQNNGV. This CDR3 has 12 amino acids. The CDR3, as DNA: TGTGCCAGCAGGGGAGGTTACACTGAAGCTTTCTTT. It codes for CASRGGYTEAFF.

The chain has TRBV7-8 and TRBJ2-1; no definite D call. This CDR3 is built from 13 residues. Per germline, CDR1 SGHVS and CDR2 FQNEAQ. V was shortened by 2 bases and J by 7 bases, with 9 bases between the two germline ends. CDR3 DNA: TGTGCCAGCAGCTTACTTAAGATTAATGAGCAGTTCTTC. The encoded protein is CASSLLKINEQFF.

Comments on this clonotype: A much larger clone differs from this one at a single base, so this may be a read error. The CDR3 is CASSPRGAGKETQYF. The CDR3 DNA reads TGCGCCAGCAGCCCCCGGGGGGCAGGAAAAGAGACCCAGTACTTC. The chain uses TRBV4-3 and TRBJ2-5; tentatively, D is TRBD2 (7 bases). Trimming pared 4 bases from V and 3 bases from J, leaving 15 bases between. The CDR3 is 15 residues long. Germline values: CDR1 LGHNA, CDR2 YSLEER.

This clonotype was picked up a small number of times. The chain carries TRBV7-2 and TRBJ1-4; D is unresolved. Germline values: CDR1 SGHTA, CDR2 FQGNSA. The V gene lost 1 base and the J gene lost 6 bases, with 9 bases spanning the gap. CDR3 size: 14 residues. The CDR3 coding sequence is TGTGCCAGCAGCTTAGTTAACAGTGATGAAAAACTGTTTTTT. The encoded protein is CASSLVNSDEKLFF.

This clonotype turned up a few times. The V and J genes are TRBV2 and TRBJ2-2; D remains ambiguous. The germline V and J ends were trimmed by 6 bases and 3 bases, with 11 bases remaining between them. Germline CDR1 reads SNHLY; CDR2 reads FYNNEI. This CDR3 is 14 amino acids long. The CDR3 loop is CASRQTWDTGELFF. In DNA, the CDR3 is TGTGCCAGCAGACAGACATGGGACACCGGGGAGCTGTTTTTT.

The chain combines TRBV6-2 or TRBV6-3 with TRBJ2-4, with D possibly being TRBD2 (5 bases). Germline V gene lookup returns CDR1 MNHEY and CDR2 SVGEGT. The germline V and J ends were trimmed by 10 bases and 1 base, with 14 bases remaining between them. The CDR3 is 14 residues long. The CDR3, as DNA: TGTGCCACCCGAGGGATCGGTGCCAAAAACATTCAGTACTTC. Its protein is CATRGIGAKNIQYF.

This clonotype was counted only a few times. This chain uses TRBV6-1 with TRBJ2-5; D not resolved. Trimming removed 5 bases from V and 3 bases from J, with 25 bases in between. This CDR3 comprises 18 residues. The germline gives CDR1 MNHNS, CDR2 SASEGT. DNA of the CDR3: TGTGCCAGCAGTCAATCCGGCGGACCCAGGCCCGTAGAAGAGACCCAGTACTTC. This encodes CASSQSGGPRPVEETQYF.

The gene calls are TRBV20-1 and TRBJ2-1; D possibly corresponds to TRBD1 (5 bases). Germline CDR1 reads DFQATT; CDR2 reads SNEGSKA (reference sequence). The CDR3 spans 13 residues. V dropped 5 bases and J dropped 3 bases, with 11 bases sitting between them. In nucleotides, the CDR3 is TGCAGTGCTCAAGACAGAAACTACAATGAGCAGTTCTTC. Its protein product is CSAQDRNYNEQFF.

The chain employs TRBV20-1 and TRBJ1-3, with D unresolved. Trimming took off 4 bases at V and 0 bases at J, with 10 bases between the two ends. CDR1 and CDR2 from the germline V gene are DFQATT and SNEGSKA (reference sequence). The CDR3 is 14 amino acids. CDR3 sequence (DNA): TGCAGTGCTACAACTGATGGCTCTGGAAACACCATATATTTT. Translated: CSATTDGSGNTIYF.

The chain joins TRBV28 to TRBJ2-4; possibly TRBD1 for D (6 bases). CDR1 is MDHEN and CDR2 is SYDVKM in the germline V gene. Trimming took off 7 bases at V and 3 bases at J, with 10 bases between the two ends. The length of the CDR3 is 13 residues. For the CDR3, the DNA is TGTGCCAGCACCGCAGGGGACAAAAACATTCAGTACTTC. Translated, it gives CASTAGDKNIQYF.

A few counts support this clonotype. The V call is TRBV19, the J call TRBJ2-7; 8 bases fit TRBD1. This CDR3 spans 14 amino acids. Germline V gene lookup returns CDR1 LNHDA and CDR2 SQIVND (reference sequence). V lost 3 bases to trimming and J lost 4 bases; unmatched junction nucleotides: 5. This chain's CDR3 is CASSIPGTGYEQYF. CDR3 bases: TGTGCCAGTAGTATTCCCGGGACAGGTTACGAGCAGTACTTC.

This clonotype was seen a handful of times. DNA for the CDR3: TGTGCCAGCAATCCGAAGCGGGGGGCCCTCGTCACAGATACGCAGTATTTT. It translates to CASNPKRGALVTDTQYF. The rearrangement joins TRBV2 to TRBJ2-3; 9 bases are shared with TRBD2. Per germline, CDR1 SNHLY and CDR2 FYNNEI. CDR3 size: 17 residues. The ends lost 7 bases at V and 2 bases at J; junction bases unmatched: 13.